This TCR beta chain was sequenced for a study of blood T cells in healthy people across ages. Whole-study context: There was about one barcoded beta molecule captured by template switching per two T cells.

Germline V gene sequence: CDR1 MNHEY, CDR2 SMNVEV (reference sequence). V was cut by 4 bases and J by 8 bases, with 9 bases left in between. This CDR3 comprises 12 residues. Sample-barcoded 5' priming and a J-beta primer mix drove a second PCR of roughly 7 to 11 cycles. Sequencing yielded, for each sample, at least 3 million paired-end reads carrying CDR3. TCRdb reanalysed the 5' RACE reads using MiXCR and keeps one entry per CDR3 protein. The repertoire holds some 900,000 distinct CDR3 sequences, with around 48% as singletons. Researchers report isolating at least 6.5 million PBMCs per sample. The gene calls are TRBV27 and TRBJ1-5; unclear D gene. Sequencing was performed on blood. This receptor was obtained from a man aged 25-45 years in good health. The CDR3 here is CASSSGGKPQHF. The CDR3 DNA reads TGTGCCAGCAGTTCCGGAGGGAAGCCCCAGCATTTT.